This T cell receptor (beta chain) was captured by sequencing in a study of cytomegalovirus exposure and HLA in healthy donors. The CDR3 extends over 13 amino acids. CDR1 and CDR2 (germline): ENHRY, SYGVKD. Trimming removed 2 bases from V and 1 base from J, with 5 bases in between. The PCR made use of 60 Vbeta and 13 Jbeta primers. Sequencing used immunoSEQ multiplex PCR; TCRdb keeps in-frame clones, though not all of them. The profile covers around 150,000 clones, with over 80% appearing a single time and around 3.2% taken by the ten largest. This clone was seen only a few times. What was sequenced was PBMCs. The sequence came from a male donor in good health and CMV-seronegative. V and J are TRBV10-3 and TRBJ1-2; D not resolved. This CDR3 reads CAISEAGNYGYTF. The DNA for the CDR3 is TGTGCCATCAGTGAGGCGGGTAACTATGGCTACACCTTC.